The source of this T cell receptor beta chain is a study of T cell changes during pregnancy in multiple sclerosis (dated by TCRdb to the late 2010s). Regarding the research as a whole: The study examined how the T cell repertoire changed over the course of pregnancy in women with multiple sclerosis.

Taken from the germline V gene, the CDR1 and CDR2 loops are MNHEY and SVGAGI. The CDR3 spans 13 residues, from the cysteine through the phenylalanine. Just CDR3 DNA is preserved here, 39 bases in frame from base 1. V loses 6 bases of germline sequence and J loses 6 bases, and the interval between the two ends is 15 bases. Notes on this clone: Its specific antigen is unknown. Per-base qualities were not stored, and no clone one base away is much larger.

Library construction relied on the immunoSEQ multiplex PCR assay. The clones in this table, taken by TCRdb from immuneACCESS, are in-frame only. Not every clone is retained; where verified, under half of the shortfall comes from an unresolved V gene, and the cause of the rest is unknown. The sample data list around 130,000 clones, and about 96% of these were observed just once. The ten most abundant clones make up about 0.45% of the sample. Source: peripheral blood, taken after pregnancy. This receptor chain uses TRBV6-5 and TRBJ2-7; 6 matching bases give a weak D call of TRBD1. The clonotype comes from a female donor with multiple sclerosis, enrolled in a pregnancy study. CDR3 protein: CASSRLQGFEQYF. In nucleotide form, the sequence is TGTGCCAGCAGCCGGTTACAGGGTTTCGAGCAGTACTTC.